This is a list of T cell receptor beta chains from one sample in a study of metastatic and nonmetastatic thyroid tumors. TCRdb re-called clones via MiXCR from the PCR reads. The sample records tens of thousands of clones, under 20% being singletons. The sample was blood. The receptors shown here come from a female donor with papillary thyroid cancer or a benign thyroid nodule (not recorded which). Some clones in this sample may be carry-over from other donors' samples. CDR3s include the opening cysteine and the closing phenylalanine or tryptophan. Fields, in order: clone size, J gene, V gene, CDR3 length, D gene, CDR3 protein, CDR3 DNA. A D gene is named only where the DNA matches it firmly. Size values are once, few and many counts, or a class for expanded clones, and some rows have none.

many TRBJ2-3 TRBV2 14 NA CASSVSGGTDTQYF TGTGCCAGCAGTGTATCCGGGGGCACAGATACGCAGTATTTT
many TRBJ2-1 TRBV28 15 TRBD1 CASSSGQLVENEQFF TGTGCCAGCAGTTCGGGACAGTTAGTGGAAAATGAGCAGTTCTTC
medium-sized TRBJ2-1 TRBV6-1 15 TRBD1 CASSRQGQGYNEQFF TGTGCCAGCAGTCGACAGGGGCAAGGCTACAATGAGCAGTTCTTC
few TRBJ2-3 TRBV6-6 17 NA CASSYSGAGVGTDTQYF TGTGCCAGCAGTTACTCGGGGGCGGGAGTTGGCACAGATACGCAGTATTTT
NA TRBJ2-7 TRBV27 16 TRBD2 CASSSPGTSGHYEQYF TGTGCCAGCAGTTCCCCCGGGACTAGCGGCCACTACGAGCAGTACTTC
few TRBJ2-2 TRBV27 12 NA CASGHRTGELFF TGTGCCAGCGGACACCGGACAGGGGAGCTGTTTTTT
many TRBJ1-2 TRBV12-3/TRBV12-4 15 NA CASRGVGPRGYGYTF TGTGCCAGCCGTGGGGTGGGACCGCGGGGCTATGGCTACACCTTC
many TRBJ2-2 TRBV6-6 19 TRBD1 CASSYSVSLDRGNTGELFF TGTGCCAGCAGTTACTCCGTTTCGCTTGACAGGGGGAACACCGGGGAGCTGTTTTTT
medium-sized TRBJ1-2 TRBV12-3/TRBV12-4 13 TRBD1 CASSSGTAYGYTF TGTGCCAGCAGTTCCGGGACAGCTTATGGCTACACCTTC
many TRBJ2-2 TRBV10-2 16 NA CATPVAAATNTGELFF TGCGCCACCCCCGTCGCGGCCGCTACAAACACCGGGGAGCTGTTTTTT
NA TRBJ2-3 TRBV20-1 15 NA CSAITLRLYSDTQYF TGCAGTGCTATAACCCTGCGGTTATACTCAGATACGCAGTATTTT
many TRBJ2-1 TRBV27 13 NA CASGGLNNNEQFF TGTGCCAGCGGCGGCCTAAACAACAATGAGCAGTTCTTC
NA TRBJ2-2 TRBV5-1 16 TRBD2 CASSLLSGRGTGELFF TGCGCCAGCAGCTTACTTAGCGGGAGAGGTACCGGGGAGCTGTTTTTT
many TRBJ2-1 TRBV20-1 13 TRBD2 CSASGLASNEQFF TGCAGTGCCTCAGGACTAGCCTCCAATGAGCAGTTCTTC
NA TRBJ2-5 TRBV20-1 13 NA CSARAAPGQTQYF TGCAGTGCTAGAGCCGCCCCCGGGCAGACCCAGTACTTC
many TRBJ2-5 TRBV7-6 18 TRBD2 CASSLARGLAGGQETQYF TGTGCCAGCAGCTTAGCCAGGGGACTAGCGGGGGGCCAAGAGACCCAGTACTTC
many TRBJ2-7 TRBV7-6 15 TRBD2 CASSLGTSGNYEQYF TGTGCCAGCAGCTTAGGGACTAGCGGGAACTACGAGCAGTACTTC
many TRBJ1-3 TRBV15 16 NA CATSRDSDHSGNTIYF TGTGCCACCAGCAGAGATTCCGATCACTCTGGAAACACCATATATTTT
many TRBJ2-1 TRBV27 16 TRBD2 CASSLTSGRVGGEQFF TGTGCCAGCAGCCTGACTAGCGGGAGGGTAGGGGGTGAGCAGTTCTTC
many TRBJ2-5 TRBV6-1 15 TRBD2 CASSPIAGALGTQYF TGTGCCAGCAGTCCTATAGCGGGAGCCCTTGGGACCCAGTACTTC
many TRBJ2-1 TRBV28 15 NA CASSSGQGGPNEQFF TGTGCCAGCAGTTCGGGGCAGGGGGGCCCCAATGAGCAGTTCTTC
NA TRBJ1-6 TRBV6-2/TRBV6-3 16 NA CASSYGVFSYNSPLHF TGTGCCAGCAGTTACGGGGTCTTCTCCTATAATTCACCCCTCCACTTT
many TRBJ2-7 TRBV20-1 15 TRBD2 CSARDVAGDDYEQYF TGCAGTGCTAGAGATGTAGCGGGAGACGACTACGAGCAGTACTTC
many TRBJ2-1 TRBV19 14 NA CASSAGGLRNEQFF TGTGCCAGTAGTGCTGGGGGACTCCGGAATGAGCAGTTCTTC
many TRBJ2-3 TRBV13 17 TRBD2 CASSLSGPGGGLGTQYF TGTGCCAGCAGCTTATCGGGCCCGGGCGGGGGGTTAGGTACGCAGTATTTT
NA TRBJ1-2 TRBV5-1 14 NA CASSLSGGNYGYTF TGCGCCAGCAGCTTGTCGGGCGGTAACTATGGCTACACCTTC
many TRBJ1-3 TRBV12-3/TRBV12-4 15 NA CASSQGITDGNTIYF TGTGCCAGCAGCCAGGGGATTACGGATGGAAACACCATATATTTT
many TRBJ1-1 TRBV27 13 NA CASRVVMNTEAFF TGTGCCAGCAGGGTGGTCATGAACACTGAAGCTTTCTTT
many TRBJ1-4 TRBV7-6 12 NA CASSQATEKLFF TGTGCCAGCAGCCAGGCGACAGAGAAACTGTTTTTT
NA TRBJ2-3 TRBV3-1 16 NA CASTPPSGISTDTQYF TGTGCCAGCACGCCACCTTCAGGGATTAGCACAGATACGCAGTATTTT
many TRBJ1-1 TRBV12-3/TRBV12-4 15 NA CASSVIDRQNTEAFF TGTGCCAGCAGTGTTATTGACAGACAGAACACCGAAGCTTTCTTT
few TRBJ1-4 TRBV25-1 16 NA CSSIIGSWVAEEKLFF TGTTCCAGCATTATAGGCTCGTGGGTGGCTGAGGAAAAACTGTTTTTT
many TRBJ1-1 TRBV7-9 12 NA CASSLAWEQAFF TGTGCCAGCAGCTTAGCATGGGAGCAAGCTTTCTTT
many TRBJ2-7 TRBV30 12 NA CAWSVQGNEQYF TGTGCCTGGAGTGTACAAGGTAATGAGCAGTACTTC
many TRBJ1-1 TRBV30 11 NA CAWSVTGLAFF TGTGCCTGGAGTGTAACAGGGCTGGCTTTCTTT
NA TRBJ2-7 TRBV9 16 TRBD1 CASSPDGTGGTYEQYF TGTGCCAGCAGCCCAGACGGGACAGGTGGAACCTACGAGCAGTACTTC
many TRBJ1-2 TRBV6-1 12 NA CASSFDSYGYTF TGTGCCAGCAGTTTCGACAGCTATGGCTACACCTTC
NA TRBJ2-7 TRBV2 13 NA CASGGPFEDEQYF TGTGCCAGCGGAGGACCGTTCGAGGACGAGCAGTACTTC
many TRBJ2-5 TRBV19 13 NA CASRTGGGETQYF TGTGCCAGTAGAACAGGTGGGGGGGAGACCCAGTACTTC
many TRBJ1-1 TRBV28 13 TRBD1 CASSSGQGTEAFF TGTGCCAGCAGCTCCGGACAGGGCACTGAAGCTTTCTTT
few TRBJ1-6 TRBV7-8 15 NA CASSPPGLYNSPLHF TGTGCCAGCAGCCCGCCGGGACTTTATAATTCACCCCTCCACTTT
many TRBJ2-1 TRBV29-1 10 NA CSGGWDEQFF TGCAGCGGGGGGTGGGATGAGCAGTTCTTC
few TRBJ2-1 TRBV12-3/TRBV12-4 12 NA CASSSPGNEQFF TGTGCCAGCAGTTCCCCAGGCAATGAGCAGTTCTTT
many TRBJ1-1 TRBV20-1 15 NA CSAQRPGRTNTEAFF TGCAGTGCTCAGAGGCCAGGGAGAACGAACACTGAAGCTTTCTTT
many TRBJ1-1 TRBV12-3/TRBV12-4 16 TRBD1 CASSSNPTGEDTEAFF TGTGCCAGCAGTTCGAATCCGACAGGGGAAGACACTGAAGCTTTCTTT